The clone carrying this TCR beta chain was seen repeatedly, ten times or more. Participants came from fewer than 25 US areas, aged about 18 to 89 years. The CDR3 has 14 residues. Germline CDR1 and CDR2: LNHDA and SQIVND (reference sequence). Trimming left V 4 bases short and J 5 bases short, with 15 bases between. This entry belongs to a study of blood T cell repertoires in COVID-19. Across the whole study: There were acute and convalescent COVID-19 samples, and they came from the United States, Italy and Spain.

As processed by the authors: Amplification with reference gene primers provided the estimates of nucleated cell counts. Profiling relied on immunoSEQ multiplex PCR, and the TCRdb table lists in-frame clones only, not all of them. V, J and clone size are those of that table, while D and trimming were read from the DNA. The data contain about 200,000 clones, 81% of them singletons. This sequence joins TRBV19 and TRBJ2-7; perhaps TRBD2 as D (7 bases). The sample comprised PBMCs or T cells enriched from blood (not recorded which). The sequence was obtained from a woman in her forties or fifties with acute COVID-19. The CDR3 region has the DNA TGTGCCAGTAGTAGGCGCGGGGGCTTCAACGAGCAGTACTTC. This encodes CASSRRGGFNEQYF.